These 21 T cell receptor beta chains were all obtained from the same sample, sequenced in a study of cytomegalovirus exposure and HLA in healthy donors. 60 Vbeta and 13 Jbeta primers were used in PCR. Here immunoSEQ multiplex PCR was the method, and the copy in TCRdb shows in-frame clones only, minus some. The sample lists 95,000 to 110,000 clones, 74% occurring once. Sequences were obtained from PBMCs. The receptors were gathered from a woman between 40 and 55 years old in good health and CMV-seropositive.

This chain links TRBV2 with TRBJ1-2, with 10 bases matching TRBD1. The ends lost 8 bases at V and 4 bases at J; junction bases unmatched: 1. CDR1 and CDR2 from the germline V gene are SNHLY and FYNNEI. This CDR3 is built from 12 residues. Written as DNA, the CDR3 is TGTGCCAGCCGGGACAGGGGCTATGGCTACACCTTC. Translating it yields CASRDRGYGYTF.

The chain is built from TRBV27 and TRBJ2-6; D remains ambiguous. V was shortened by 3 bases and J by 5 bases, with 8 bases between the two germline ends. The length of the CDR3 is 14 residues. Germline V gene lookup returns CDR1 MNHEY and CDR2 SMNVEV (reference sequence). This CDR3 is CASSLSTRANVLTF. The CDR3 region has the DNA TGTGCCAGCAGTTTGAGTACCAGGGCCAACGTCCTGACTTTC.

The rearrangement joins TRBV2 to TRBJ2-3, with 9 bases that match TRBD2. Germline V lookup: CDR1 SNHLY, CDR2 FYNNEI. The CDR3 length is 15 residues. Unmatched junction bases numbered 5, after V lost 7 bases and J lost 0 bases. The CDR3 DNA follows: TGTGCCAGCACTGCTAGCGGGGTAAGCACAGATACGCAGTATTTT. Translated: CASTASGVSTDTQYF.

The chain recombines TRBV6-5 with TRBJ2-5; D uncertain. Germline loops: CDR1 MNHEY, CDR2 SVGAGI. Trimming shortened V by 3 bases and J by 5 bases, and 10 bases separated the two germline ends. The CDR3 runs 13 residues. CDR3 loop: CASSYPSGETQYF. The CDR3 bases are TGTGCCAGCAGTTATCCTAGTGGGGAGACCCAGTACTTC.

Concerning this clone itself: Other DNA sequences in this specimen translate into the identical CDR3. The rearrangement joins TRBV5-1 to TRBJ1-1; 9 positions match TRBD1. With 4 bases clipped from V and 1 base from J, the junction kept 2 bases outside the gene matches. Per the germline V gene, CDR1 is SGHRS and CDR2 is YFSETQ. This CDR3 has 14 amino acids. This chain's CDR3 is CASSPDRGNTEAFF. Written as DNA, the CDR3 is TGCGCCAGCAGCCCGGACAGGGGGAACACTGAAGCTTTCTTT.

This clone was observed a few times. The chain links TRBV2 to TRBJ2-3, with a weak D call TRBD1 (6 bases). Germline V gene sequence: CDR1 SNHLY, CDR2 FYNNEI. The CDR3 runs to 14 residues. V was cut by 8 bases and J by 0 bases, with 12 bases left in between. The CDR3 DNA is TGTGCCAGCGGCCGGCAGGGGAGCACAGATACGCAGTATTTT. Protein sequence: CASGRQGSTDTQYF.

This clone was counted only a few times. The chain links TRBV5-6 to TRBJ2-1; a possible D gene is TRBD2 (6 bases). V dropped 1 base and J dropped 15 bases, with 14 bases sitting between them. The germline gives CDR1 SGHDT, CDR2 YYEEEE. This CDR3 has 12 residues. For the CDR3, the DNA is TGTGCCAGCAGCTTGTGGGAGGCGGTGGGGTTCTTC. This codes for CASSLWEAVGFF.

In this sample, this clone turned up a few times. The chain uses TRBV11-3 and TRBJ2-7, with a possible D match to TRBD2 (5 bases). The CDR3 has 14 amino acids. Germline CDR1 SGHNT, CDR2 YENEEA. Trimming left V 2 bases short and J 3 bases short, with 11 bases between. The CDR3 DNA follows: TGTGCCAGCAGCTTAAGAGGGCAGAACTACGAGCAGTACTTC. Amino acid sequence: CASSLRGQNYEQYF.

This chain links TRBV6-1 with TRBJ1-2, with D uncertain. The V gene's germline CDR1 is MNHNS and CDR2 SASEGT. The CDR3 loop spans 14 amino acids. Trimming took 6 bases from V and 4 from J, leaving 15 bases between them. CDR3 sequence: CASRGGILSYGYTF. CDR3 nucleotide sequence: TGTGCCAGCAGAGGAGGGATCTTATCCTATGGCTACACCTTC.

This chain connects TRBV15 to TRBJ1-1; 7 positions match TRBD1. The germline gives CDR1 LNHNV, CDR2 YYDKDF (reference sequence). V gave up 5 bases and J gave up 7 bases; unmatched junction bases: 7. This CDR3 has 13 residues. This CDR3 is CATSSLRGLEAFF. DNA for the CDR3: TGTGCCACCAGCTCCCTAAGGGGGCTTGAAGCTTTCTTT.

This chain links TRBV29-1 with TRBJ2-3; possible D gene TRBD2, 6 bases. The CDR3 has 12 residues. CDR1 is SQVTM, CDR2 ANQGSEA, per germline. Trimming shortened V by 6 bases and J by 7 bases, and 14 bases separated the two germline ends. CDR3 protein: CSVQIGGNTQYF. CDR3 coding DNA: TGCAGCGTCCAGATCGGCGGGAATACGCAGTATTTT.

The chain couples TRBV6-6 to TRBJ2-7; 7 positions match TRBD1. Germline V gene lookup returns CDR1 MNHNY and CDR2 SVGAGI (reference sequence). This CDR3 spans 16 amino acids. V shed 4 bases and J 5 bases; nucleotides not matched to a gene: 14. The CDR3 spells CASSWRTPQGHDEQYF. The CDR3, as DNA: TGTGCCAGCAGTTGGAGGACCCCACAGGGGCACGACGAGCAGTACTTC.

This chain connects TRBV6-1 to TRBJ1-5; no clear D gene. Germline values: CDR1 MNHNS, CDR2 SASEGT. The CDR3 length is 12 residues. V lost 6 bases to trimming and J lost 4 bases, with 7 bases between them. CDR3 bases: TGTGCCAGCAGGGAGATTAATCAGCCCCAGCATTTT. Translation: CASREINQPQHF.

The CDR3 region has the DNA TGTGCCAGCAGGCCCCCGAGACAGGGGACTTCACCCCTCCACTTT. It specifies CASRPPRQGTSPLHF. The chain is built from TRBV6-5 and TRBJ1-6; 8 bases are a match to TRBD1. Germline-derived CDR1 and CDR2 are MNHEY and SVGAGI. The CDR3 covers 15 residues. The V and J ends lost 6 bases and 9 bases, in that order; junction bases with no gene match: 10.

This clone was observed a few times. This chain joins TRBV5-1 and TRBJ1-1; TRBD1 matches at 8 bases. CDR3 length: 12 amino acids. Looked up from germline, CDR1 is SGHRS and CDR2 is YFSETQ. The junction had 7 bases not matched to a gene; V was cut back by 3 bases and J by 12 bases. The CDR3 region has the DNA TGCGCCAGCAGCTACGGACAGGGAAAAACTTTCTTT. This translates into CASSYGQGKTFF.

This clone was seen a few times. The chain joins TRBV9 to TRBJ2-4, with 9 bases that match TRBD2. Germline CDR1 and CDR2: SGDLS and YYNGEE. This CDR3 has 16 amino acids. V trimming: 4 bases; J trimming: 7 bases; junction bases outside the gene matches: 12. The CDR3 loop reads CASSLHAGTSTNIQYF. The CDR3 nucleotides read TGTGCCAGCAGCCTACACGCCGGGACTAGCACGAACATTCAGTACTTC.

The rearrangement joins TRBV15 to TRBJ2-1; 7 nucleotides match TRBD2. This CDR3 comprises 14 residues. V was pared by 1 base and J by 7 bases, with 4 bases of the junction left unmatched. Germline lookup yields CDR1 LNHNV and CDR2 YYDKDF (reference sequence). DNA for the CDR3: TGTGCCACCAGCAGAGCACTAGCGAGGAATGAGCAGTTCTTC. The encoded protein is CATSRALARNEQFF.

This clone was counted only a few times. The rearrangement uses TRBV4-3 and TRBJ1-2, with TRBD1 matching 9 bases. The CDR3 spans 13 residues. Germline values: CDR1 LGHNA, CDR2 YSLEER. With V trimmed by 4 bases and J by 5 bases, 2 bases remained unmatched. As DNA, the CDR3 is TGCGCCAGCAGCCGGACAGGGGTGTATGGCTACACCTTC. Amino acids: CASSRTGVYGYTF.

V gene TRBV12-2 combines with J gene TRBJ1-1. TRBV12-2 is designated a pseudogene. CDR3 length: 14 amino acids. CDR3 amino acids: CASRPLTGNTEAFF. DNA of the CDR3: TGTGCAAGTCGCCCACTTACTGGGAACACTGAAGCTTTCTTT.

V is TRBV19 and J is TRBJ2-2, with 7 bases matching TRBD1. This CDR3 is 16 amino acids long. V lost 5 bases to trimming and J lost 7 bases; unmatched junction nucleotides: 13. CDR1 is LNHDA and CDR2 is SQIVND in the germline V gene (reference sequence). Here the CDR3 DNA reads TGTGCCAGTAGTTCCGATGGGACAGAGTACGGCGGGGAGCTGTTTTTT. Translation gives CASSSDGTEYGGELFF.

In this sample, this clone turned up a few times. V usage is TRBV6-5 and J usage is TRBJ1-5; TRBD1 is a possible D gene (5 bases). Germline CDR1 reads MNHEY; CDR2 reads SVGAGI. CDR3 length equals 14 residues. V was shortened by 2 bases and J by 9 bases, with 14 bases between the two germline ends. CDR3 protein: CASSYGQGRAPQHF. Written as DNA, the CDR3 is TGTGCCAGCAGTTACGGGCAGGGAAGGGCGCCCCAGCATTTT.